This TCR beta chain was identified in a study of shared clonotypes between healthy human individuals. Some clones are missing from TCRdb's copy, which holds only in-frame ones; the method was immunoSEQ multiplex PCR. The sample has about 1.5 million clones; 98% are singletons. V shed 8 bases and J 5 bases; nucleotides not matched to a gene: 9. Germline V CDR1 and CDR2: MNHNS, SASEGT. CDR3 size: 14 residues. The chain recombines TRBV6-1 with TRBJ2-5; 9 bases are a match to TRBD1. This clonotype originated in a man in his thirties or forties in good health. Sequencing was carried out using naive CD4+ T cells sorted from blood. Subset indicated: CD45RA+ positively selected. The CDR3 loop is CASSSGTGLETQYF. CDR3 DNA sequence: TGTGCCAGCTCCTCGGGGACAGGGCTGGAGACCCAGTACTTC.